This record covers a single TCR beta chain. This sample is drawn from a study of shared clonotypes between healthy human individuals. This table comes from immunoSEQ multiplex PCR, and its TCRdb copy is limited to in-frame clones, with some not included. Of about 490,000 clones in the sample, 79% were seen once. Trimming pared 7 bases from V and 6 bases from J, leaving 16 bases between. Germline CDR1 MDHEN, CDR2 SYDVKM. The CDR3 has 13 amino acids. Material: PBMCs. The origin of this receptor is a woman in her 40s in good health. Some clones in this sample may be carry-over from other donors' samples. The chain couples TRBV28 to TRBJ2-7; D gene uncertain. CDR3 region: CASNVNDKFEQYF. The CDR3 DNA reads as TGTGCCAGCAATGTCAACGACAAATTCGAGCAGTACTTC.